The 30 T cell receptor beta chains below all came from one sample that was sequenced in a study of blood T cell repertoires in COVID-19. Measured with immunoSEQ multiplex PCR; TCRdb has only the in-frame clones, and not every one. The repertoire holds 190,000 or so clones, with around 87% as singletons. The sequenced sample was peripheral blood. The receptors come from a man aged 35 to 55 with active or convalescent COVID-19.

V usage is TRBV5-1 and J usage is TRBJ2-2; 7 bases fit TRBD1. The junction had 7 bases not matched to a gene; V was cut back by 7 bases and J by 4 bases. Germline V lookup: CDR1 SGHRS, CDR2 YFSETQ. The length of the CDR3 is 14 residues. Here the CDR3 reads CASLRDSRTGELFF. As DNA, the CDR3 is TGCGCCAGCCTGAGGGACAGCCGCACCGGGGAGCTGTTTTTT.

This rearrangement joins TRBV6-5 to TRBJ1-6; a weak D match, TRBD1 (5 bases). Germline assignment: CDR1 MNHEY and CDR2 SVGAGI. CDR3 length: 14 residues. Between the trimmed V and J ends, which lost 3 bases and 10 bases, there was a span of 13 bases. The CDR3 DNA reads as TGTGCCAGCAGTTATCGGACAAGGGAATCACCCCTCCACTTT. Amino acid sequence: CASSYRTRESPLHF.

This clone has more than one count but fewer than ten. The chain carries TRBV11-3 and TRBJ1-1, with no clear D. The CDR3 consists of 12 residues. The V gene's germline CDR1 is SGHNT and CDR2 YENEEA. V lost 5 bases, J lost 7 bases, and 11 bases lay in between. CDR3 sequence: CASSHKQLEAFF. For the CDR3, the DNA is TGTGCCAGCAGCCATAAACAGCTTGAAGCTTTCTTT.

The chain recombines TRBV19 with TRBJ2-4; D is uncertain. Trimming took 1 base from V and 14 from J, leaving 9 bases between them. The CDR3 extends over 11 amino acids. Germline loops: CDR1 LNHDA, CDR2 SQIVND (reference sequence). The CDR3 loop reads CASSIGTEKYF. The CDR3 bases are TGTGCCAGTAGTATAGGAACAGAAAAGTACTTC.

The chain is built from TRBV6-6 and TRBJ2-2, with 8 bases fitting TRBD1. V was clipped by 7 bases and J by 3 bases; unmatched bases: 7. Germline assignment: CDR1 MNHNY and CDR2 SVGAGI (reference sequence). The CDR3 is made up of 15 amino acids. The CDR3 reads CASTRQGAHTGELFF. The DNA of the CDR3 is TGTGCCAGCACACGGCAGGGGGCGCACACCGGGGAGCTGTTTTTT.

The CDR3 reads CASSLGDREWRRETQYF. CDR3 in DNA: TGTGCCAGCAGCTTAGGGGACAGGGAGTGGAGAAGAGAGACCCAGTACTTC. The chain links TRBV11-3 to TRBJ2-5; 9 bases agree with TRBD1. This CDR3 is built from 17 residues. V dropped 1 base and J dropped 4; count of bases not matched to a gene: 10. Germline V gene sequence: CDR1 SGHNT, CDR2 YENEEA.

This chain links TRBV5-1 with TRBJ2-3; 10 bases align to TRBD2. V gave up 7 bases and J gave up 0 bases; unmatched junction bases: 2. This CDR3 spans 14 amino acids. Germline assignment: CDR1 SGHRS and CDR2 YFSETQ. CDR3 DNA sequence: TGCGCCAGCGAGCGGGGGGGTAGCACAGATACGCAGTATTTT. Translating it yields CASERGGSTDTQYF.

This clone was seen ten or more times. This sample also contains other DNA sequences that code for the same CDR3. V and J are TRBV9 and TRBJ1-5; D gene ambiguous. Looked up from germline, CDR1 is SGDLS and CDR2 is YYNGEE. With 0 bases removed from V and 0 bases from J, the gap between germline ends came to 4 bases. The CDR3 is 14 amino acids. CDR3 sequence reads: CASSVDGSNQPQHF. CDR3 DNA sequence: TGTGCCAGCAGCGTAGACGGTAGCAATCAGCCCCAGCATTTT.

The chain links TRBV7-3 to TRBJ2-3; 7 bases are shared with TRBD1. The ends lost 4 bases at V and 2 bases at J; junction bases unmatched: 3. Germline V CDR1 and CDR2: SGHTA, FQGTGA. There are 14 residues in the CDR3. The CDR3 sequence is CASSWGTATDTQYF. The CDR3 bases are TGTGCCAGCAGCTGGGGGACAGCCACAGATACGCAGTATTTT.

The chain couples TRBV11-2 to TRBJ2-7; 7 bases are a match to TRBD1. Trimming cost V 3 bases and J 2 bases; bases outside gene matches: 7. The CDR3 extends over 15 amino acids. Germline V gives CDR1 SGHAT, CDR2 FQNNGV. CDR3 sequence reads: CASSLIRDRTYEQYF. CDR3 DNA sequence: TGTGCCAGCAGCTTGATCCGGGACAGAACCTACGAGCAGTACTTC.

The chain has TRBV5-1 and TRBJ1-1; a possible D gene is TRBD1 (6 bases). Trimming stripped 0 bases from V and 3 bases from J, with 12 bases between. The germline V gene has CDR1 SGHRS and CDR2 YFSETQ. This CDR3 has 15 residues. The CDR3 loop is CASSLAGTPDTEAFF. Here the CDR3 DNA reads TGCGCCAGCAGCTTGGCGGGGACACCGGACACTGAAGCTTTCTTT.

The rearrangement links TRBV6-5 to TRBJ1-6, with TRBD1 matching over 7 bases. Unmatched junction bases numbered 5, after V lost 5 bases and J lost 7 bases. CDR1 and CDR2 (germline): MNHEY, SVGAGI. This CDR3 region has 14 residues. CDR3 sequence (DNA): TGTGCCAGCAGTCCCCAGGGGGACAATTCACCCCTCCACTTT. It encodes CASSPQGDNSPLHF.

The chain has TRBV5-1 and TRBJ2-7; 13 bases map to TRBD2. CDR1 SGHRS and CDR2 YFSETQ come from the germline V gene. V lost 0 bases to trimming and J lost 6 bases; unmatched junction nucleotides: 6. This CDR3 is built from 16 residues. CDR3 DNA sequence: TGCGCCAGCAGCTTGGAAGGACTAGCGGGGGCTGGCGAGCAGTACTTC. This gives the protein CASSLEGLAGAGEQYF.

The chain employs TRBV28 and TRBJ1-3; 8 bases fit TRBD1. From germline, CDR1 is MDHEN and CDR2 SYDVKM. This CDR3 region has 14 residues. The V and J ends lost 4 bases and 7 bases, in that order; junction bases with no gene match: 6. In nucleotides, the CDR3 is TGTGCCAGCAGTTCCTTGGACAGGGCCAACACCATATATTTT. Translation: CASSSLDRANTIYF.

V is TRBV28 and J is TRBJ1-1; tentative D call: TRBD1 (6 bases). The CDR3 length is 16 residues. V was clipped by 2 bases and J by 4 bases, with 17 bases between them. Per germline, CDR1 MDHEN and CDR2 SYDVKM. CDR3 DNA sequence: TGTGCCAGCAGTTTAGAGGACAGCCCACCCGGCACTGAAGCTTTCTTT. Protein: CASSLEDSPPGTEAFF.

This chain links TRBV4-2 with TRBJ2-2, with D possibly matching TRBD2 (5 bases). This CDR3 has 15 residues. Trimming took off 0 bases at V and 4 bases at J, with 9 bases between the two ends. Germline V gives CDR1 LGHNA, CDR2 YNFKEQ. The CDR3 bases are TGTGCCAGCAGCCAAGATCATGGGAGCACCGGGGAGCTGTTTTTT. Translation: CASSQDHGSTGELFF.

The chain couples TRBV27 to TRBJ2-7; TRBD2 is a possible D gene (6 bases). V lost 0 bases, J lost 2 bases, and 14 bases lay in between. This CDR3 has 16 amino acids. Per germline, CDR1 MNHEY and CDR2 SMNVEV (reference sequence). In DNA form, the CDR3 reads TGTGCCAGCAGTTTATCGATGGGGGGAGCCCCCTACGAGCAGTACTTC. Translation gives CASSLSMGGAPYEQYF.

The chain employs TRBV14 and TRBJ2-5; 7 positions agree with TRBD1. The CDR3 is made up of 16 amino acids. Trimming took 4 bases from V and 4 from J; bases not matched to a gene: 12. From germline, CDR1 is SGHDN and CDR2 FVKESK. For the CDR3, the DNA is TGTGCCAGCAGCCTTATCCTAAACAGGGGCGTAGAGACCCAGTACTTC. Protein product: CASSLILNRGVETQYF.

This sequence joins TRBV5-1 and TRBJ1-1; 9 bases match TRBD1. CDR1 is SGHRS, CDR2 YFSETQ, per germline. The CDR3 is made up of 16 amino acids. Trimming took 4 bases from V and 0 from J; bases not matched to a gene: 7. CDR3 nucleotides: TGCGCCAGCAGCATCCTCGGACAGGGGATGAACACTGAAGCTTTCTTT. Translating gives CASSILGQGMNTEAFF.

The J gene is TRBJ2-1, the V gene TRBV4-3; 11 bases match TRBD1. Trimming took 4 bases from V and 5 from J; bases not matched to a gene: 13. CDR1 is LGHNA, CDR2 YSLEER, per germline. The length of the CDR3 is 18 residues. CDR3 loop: CASSPRAGGQGVDNEQFF. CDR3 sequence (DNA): TGCGCCAGCAGCCCCAGGGCCGGGGGACAGGGGGTCGACAATGAGCAGTTCTTC.

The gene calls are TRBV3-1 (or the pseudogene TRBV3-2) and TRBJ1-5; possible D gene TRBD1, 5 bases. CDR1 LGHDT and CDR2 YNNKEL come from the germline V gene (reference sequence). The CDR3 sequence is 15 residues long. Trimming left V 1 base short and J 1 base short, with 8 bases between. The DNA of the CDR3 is TGTGCCAGCAGCCAAGGGGGGGGAAGCAATCAGCCCCAGCATTTT. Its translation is CASSQGGGSNQPQHF.

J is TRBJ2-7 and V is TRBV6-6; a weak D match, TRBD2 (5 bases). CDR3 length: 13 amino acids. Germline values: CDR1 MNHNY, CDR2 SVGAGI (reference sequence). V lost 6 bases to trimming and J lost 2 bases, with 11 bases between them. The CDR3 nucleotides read TGTGCCAGCAGGGACTCAAAAACCTACGAGCAGTACTTC. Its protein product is CASRDSKTYEQYF.

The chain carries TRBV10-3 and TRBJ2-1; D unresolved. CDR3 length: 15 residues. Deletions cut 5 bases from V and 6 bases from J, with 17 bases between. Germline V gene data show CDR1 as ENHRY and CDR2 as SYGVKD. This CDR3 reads CAISSFQASSNEQFF. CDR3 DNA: TGTGCCATCAGTTCTTTCCAGGCGTCGAGCAATGAGCAGTTCTTC.

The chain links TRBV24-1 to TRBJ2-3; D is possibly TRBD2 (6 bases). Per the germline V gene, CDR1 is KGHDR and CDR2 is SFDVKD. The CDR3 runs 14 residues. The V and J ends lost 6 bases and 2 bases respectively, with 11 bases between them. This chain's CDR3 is CATSTRGITDTQYF. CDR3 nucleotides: TGTGCCACCAGTACCCGGGGGATCACAGATACGCAGTATTTT.

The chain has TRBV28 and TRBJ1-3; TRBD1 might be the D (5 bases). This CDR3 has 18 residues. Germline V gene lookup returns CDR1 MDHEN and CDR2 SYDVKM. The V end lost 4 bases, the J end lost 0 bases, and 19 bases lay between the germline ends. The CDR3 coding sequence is TGTGCCAGCAGTTCGGAACAACCCAGGGAGGACTCTGGAAACACCATATATTTT. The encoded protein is CASSSEQPREDSGNTIYF.

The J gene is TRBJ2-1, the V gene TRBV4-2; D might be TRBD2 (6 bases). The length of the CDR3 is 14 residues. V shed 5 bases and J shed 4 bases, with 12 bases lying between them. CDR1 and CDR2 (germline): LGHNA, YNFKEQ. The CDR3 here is CASSRLDSYNEQFF. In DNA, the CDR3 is TGTGCCAGCAGCAGACTAGACTCATACAATGAGCAGTTCTTC.

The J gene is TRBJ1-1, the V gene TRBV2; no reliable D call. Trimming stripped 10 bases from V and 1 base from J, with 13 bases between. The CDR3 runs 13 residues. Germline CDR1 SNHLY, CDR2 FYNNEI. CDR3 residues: CATSRLENTEAFF. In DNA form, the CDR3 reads TGTGCCACCTCACGACTAGAGAACACTGAAGCTTTCTTT.

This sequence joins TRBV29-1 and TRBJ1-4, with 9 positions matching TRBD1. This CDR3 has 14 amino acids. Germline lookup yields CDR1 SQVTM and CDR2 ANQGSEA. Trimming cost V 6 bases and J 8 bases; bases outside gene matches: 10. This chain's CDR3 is CSVGSGTGPEKLFF. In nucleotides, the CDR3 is TGCAGCGTAGGATCCGGGACAGGGCCAGAAAAACTGTTTTTT. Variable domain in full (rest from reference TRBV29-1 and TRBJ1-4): SAVISQKPSRDICQRGTSLTIQCQVDSQVTMMFWYRQQPGQSLTLIATANQGSEATYESGFVIDKFPISRPNLTFSTLTVSNMSPEDSSIYLCSVGSGTGPEKLFFGSGTQLSVL.

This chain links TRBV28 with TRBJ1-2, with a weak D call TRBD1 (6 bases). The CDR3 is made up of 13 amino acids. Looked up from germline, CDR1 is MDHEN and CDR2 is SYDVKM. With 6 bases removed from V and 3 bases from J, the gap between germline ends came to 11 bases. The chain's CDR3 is CASRYRVDYGYTF. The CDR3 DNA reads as TGTGCCAGCAGGTACAGGGTCGACTATGGCTACACCTTC.

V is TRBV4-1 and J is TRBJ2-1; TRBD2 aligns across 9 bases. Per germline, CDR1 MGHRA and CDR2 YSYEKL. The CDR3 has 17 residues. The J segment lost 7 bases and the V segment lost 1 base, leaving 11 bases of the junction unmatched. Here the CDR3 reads CASSQAGGRGGLNEQFF. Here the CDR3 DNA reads TGCGCCAGCAGCCAAGCTGGAGGGCGGGGGGGCCTAAATGAGCAGTTCTTC.